This T cell receptor beta chain was profiled in a study of cytomegalovirus exposure and HLA in healthy donors. This clone showed up just a few times. The PCR used 60 Vbeta and 13 Jbeta primers. Data came from immunoSEQ multiplex PCR; TCRdb stores just in-frame clones and leaves some out. The sample shows approximately 100,000 clones, about 80% of them seen only once. Unmatched junction bases numbered 8, after V lost 1 base and J lost 4 bases. The CDR3 has 17 residues. Germline loops: CDR1 SGHDN, CDR2 FVKESK. The chain recombines TRBV14 with TRBJ2-1, with 9 nucleotides matching TRBD2. What was sequenced was PBMCs. This TCR was sampled from a man aged 55 to 69 in good health and CMV-seropositive. Here the CDR3 reads CASSQVEGRGGYNEQFF. The CDR3 nucleotides are TGTGCCAGCAGCCAAGTAGAGGGGCGGGGGGGATACAATGAGCAGTTCTTC.